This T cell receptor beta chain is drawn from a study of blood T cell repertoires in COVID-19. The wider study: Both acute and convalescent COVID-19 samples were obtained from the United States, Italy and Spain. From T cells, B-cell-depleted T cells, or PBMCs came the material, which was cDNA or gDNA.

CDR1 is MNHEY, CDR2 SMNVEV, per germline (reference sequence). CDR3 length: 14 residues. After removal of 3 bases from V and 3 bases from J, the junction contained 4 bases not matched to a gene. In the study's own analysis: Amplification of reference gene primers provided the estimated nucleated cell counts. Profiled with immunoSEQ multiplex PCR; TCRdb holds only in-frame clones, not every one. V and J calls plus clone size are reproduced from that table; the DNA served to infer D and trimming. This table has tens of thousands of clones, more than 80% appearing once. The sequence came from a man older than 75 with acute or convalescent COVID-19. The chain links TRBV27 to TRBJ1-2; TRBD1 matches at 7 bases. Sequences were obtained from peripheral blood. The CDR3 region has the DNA TGTGCCAGCAGTTTGCGAGGACAGGACTATGGCTACACCTTC. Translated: CASSLRGQDYGYTF.